Listed below are T cell receptor beta chains from one sample, sequenced in a study of vaccination effects on CD4 cells after COVID-19. Sequencing was performed with immunoSEQ multiplex PCR; in TCRdb, only in-frame clones are kept and a portion is missing. Here the sample spans tens of thousands of clones, about two thirds being singletons. Antigens for these TCRs are unknown. The specimen comprised CD4+ T cells from PBMCs cultured with HCoV-OC43 spike peptides, sampled before COVID-19 vaccination. The receptors stem from a human donor who received a COVID-19 vaccine. CDR3s include the opening cysteine and the closing phenylalanine or tryptophan. The D gene is left open where the match is weak. Size is stated for part of the rows, as once, few or many counts, or as a class when the clone is expanded.

>NA|TRBD1|TRBV5-6|13|TRBJ2-7
TGTGCCAGCGGGATCAGGGGGCCTGACGAGCAGTACTTC
CASGIRGPDEQYF
>NA|TRBD1|TRBV19|14|TRBJ2-4
TGTGCCAGTCGACCGGGACAGAAGTCCGCCATTCAGTACTTC
CASRPGQKSAIQYF
>few|NA|TRBV20-1|11|TRBJ1-6
TGCAGTGCTAGGGAGAGGCGGGGCCTCCACTTT
CSARERRGLHF
>NA|NA|TRBV12-3/TRBV12-4|11|TRBJ2-4
TGTGCCAGCACCCTGGGCGGCATTCAGTACTTC
CASTLGGIQYF
>NA|TRBD2|TRBV3-1/TRBV3-2|16|TRBJ2-3
TGTGCCAGCAGCCAGGGGAGGCGGGGGGACACAGATACGCAGTATTTT
CASSQGRRGDTDTQYF
>NA|TRBD2|TRBV5-1|14|TRBJ2-7
TGCGCCAGCAGCCCTAGCGGGGAGCTCTACGAGCAGTACTTC
CASSPSGELYEQYF
>NA|NA|TRBV19|16|TRBJ1-5
TGTGCCAGTAGTATAGCTGCAAGGGGGGGCAATCAGCCCCAGCATTTT
CASSIAARGGNQPQHF
>NA|NA|TRBV5-1|12|TRBJ2-5
TGCGCCAGCAGCGGGGACGTCGAGACCCAGTACTTC
CASSGDVETQYF
>NA|TRBD2|TRBV28|15|TRBJ2-7
TGTGCCAGCAGTGGACTAGCGGGAGGGCCCGGCGAGCAGTACTTC
CASSGLAGGPGEQYF
>once|NA|TRBV6-2/TRBV6-3|12|TRBJ1-1
TGTGCCAGCAGTTACCCGGGAGGTGAAGCTTTCTTT
CASSYPGGEAFF
>once|NA|TRBV6-6|13|TRBJ2-5
TGTGCCAGCAGTTACAGTAGGGCGGAGACCCAGTACTTC
CASSYSRAETQYF
>NA|NA|TRBV19|14|TRBJ2-7
TGTGCCAGTAGTATAGGACCCTCTAACTACGAGCAGTACTTC
CASSIGPSNYEQYF
>NA|NA|TRBV7-2|14|TRBJ2-7
TGTGCCAGCAGCTCTCGGGGTGGGCTCTACGAGCAGTACTTC
CASSSRGGLYEQYF
>NA|NA|TRBV10-3|13|TRBJ1-5
TGTGCCATCAGGGGAGGGGAGGGTCAGCCCCAGCATTTT
CAIRGGEGQPQHF
>NA|TRBD1|TRBV18|15|TRBJ1-2
TGTGCCAGCTCACCTTACCGGGACAGGCTATATGGCTACACCTTC
CASSPYRDRLYGYTF
>NA|TRBD2|TRBV6-5|13|TRBJ2-5
TGTGCCAGCGGCGGGGGGGCCCTAGAGACCCAGTACTTC
CASGGGALETQYF